These T cell receptor beta chains were read from a single sample in a study of blood T cells in healthy people across ages. TCRdb re-called the 5' RACE reads through MiXCR, storing one row per CDR3 protein. This repertoire shows more than 650,000 distinct CDR3 sequences, approximately 21% found once; its top ten account for 22%. The sample was blood. The receptors were gathered from a man aged 70 or older in good health. The CDR3 runs from the conserved cysteine through the conserved F or W. A D gene is named only where the DNA matches it firmly. The size of a clone is reported for some rows only, either as once, few or many, or as a class for expanded clones.

size: few; V: TRBV7-2; J: TRBJ2-3; D: TRBD2; CDR3: CASRTSGLSTDTQYF; DNA: TGTGCCAGCAGGACTTCGGGACTAAGCACAGATACGCAGTATTTT
size: few; V: TRBV7-3; J: TRBJ2-3; D: .; CDR3: CASSHQSDTQYF; DNA: TGTGCCAGCAGCCATCAGTCAGATACGCAGTATTTT
size: many; V: TRBV20-1; J: TRBJ2-1; D: .; CDR3: CSARIWGSLNEQFF; DNA: TGCAGTGCTAGGATCTGGGGAAGTTTGAATGAGCAGTTCTTC
size: .; V: TRBV28; J: TRBJ2-3; D: .; CDR3: CASSRQAPGPDTQYF; DNA: TGTGCCAGCAGCCGGCAGGCTCCCGGTCCAGATACGCAGTATTTT
size: few; V: TRBV3-1; J: TRBJ2-5; D: .; CDR3: CASSQEAHQETQYF; DNA: TGTGCCAGCAGCCAAGAAGCGCACCAAGAGACCCAGTACTTC
size: few; V: TRBV6-5; J: TRBJ2-3; D: .; CDR3: CASRKSWDWTDTQYF; DNA: TGTGCCAGCAGAAAGTCCTGGGATTGGACAGATACGCAGTATTTT
size: many; V: TRBV15; J: TRBJ2-1; D: TRBD2; CDR3: CATSRDSGTSGSFEQFF; DNA: TGTGCCACCAGCAGAGATTCGGGGACTAGCGGGAGTTTTGAGCAGTTCTTC
size: many; V: TRBV28; J: TRBJ2-1; D: TRBD1; CDR3: CASALNDRDEQFF; DNA: TGTGCCAGCGCTCTGAACGACAGGGACGAGCAGTTCTTC
size: .; V: TRBV7-2; J: TRBJ2-1; D: TRBD2; CDR3: CASSLARAGVPDEQFF; DNA: TGTGCCAGCAGCTTAGCGAGGGCGGGAGTACCCGATGAGCAGTTCTTC
size: few; V: TRBV5-1; J: TRBJ2-4; D: .; CDR3: CASSADSGNIQYF; DNA: TGCGCCAGCAGCGCTGACTCGGGAAACATTCAGTACTTC
size: few; V: TRBV10-3; J: TRBJ1-2; D: TRBD1; CDR3: CAITPDRGWGYTF; DNA: TGTGCCATCACTCCGGACAGGGGATGGGGCTACACCTTC
size: .; V: TRBV9; J: TRBJ2-1; D: .; CDR3: CASSVDPSGRVYNEQFF; DNA: TGTGCCAGCAGCGTAGACCCCTCCGGAAGGGTCTACAATGAGCAGTTCTTC
size: .; V: TRBV29-1; J: TRBJ2-3; D: TRBD2; CDR3: CSVVGSGRSGGNTQYF; DNA: TGCAGCGTTGTGGGGAGCGGGAGGTCCGGGGGGAATACGCAGTATTTT
size: .; V: TRBV20-1; J: TRBJ2-2; D: TRBD2; CDR3: CSARDPASGSRTGELFF; DNA: TGCAGTGCTAGAGATCCGGCTAGCGGGAGTCGCACCGGGGAGCTGTTTTTT
size: .; V: TRBV12-3/TRBV12-4; J: TRBJ2-1; D: .; CDR3: CASSFRTTREFF; DNA: TGTGCCAGCAGTTTCCGGACCACAAGGGAGTTCTTC
size: .; V: TRBV30; J: TRBJ1-3; D: .; CDR3: CAWSRQSGNTIYF; DNA: TGTGCCTGGAGTCGACAGTCTGGAAACACCATATATTTT
size: few; V: TRBV20-1; J: TRBJ2-7; D: .; CDR3: CSALGDNSVQYF; DNA: TGCAGTGCCCTAGGGGACAACAGCGTGCAGTACTTC
size: few; V: TRBV6-5; J: TRBJ2-4; D: TRBD1; CDR3: CASSYSEDRGHIQYF; DNA: TGTGCCAGCAGTTACTCTGAGGACAGGGGACACATTCAGTACTTC
size: few; V: TRBV7-2; J: TRBJ1-2; D: .; CDR3: CASSSQGRVLEDGYTF; DNA: TGTGCCAGCAGCTCCCAAGGGCGGGTCCTGGAGGATGGCTACACCTTC
size: few; V: TRBV25-1; J: TRBJ1-2; D: .; CDR3: CASSDYADYGYTF; DNA: TGTGCCAGCAGTGATTACGCGGACTATGGCTACACCTTC
size: many; V: TRBV5-1; J: TRBJ2-1; D: .; CDR3: CASSLGQPNEQFF; DNA: TGCGCCAGCAGCTTGGGACAGCCCAATGAGCAGTTCTTC
size: many; V: TRBV10-1; J: TRBJ2-7; D: .; CDR3: CASSDHRGSWEQYF; DNA: TGCGCCAGCAGTGATCACCGGGGGTCGTGGGAGCAGTACTTC
size: .; V: TRBV6-5; J: TRBJ1-1; D: .; CDR3: CASSYRNGNTEAFF; DNA: TGTGCCAGCAGTTACCGGAACGGGAACACTGAAGCTTTCTTT
size: once; V: TRBV2; J: TRBJ1-2; D: .; CDR3: CASTGGGLASNYGYTF; DNA: TGTGCCAGCACCGGCGGAGGCCTAGCAAGTAACTATGGCTACACCTTC
size: .; V: TRBV5-1; J: TRBJ1-4; D: .; CDR3: CVSSLDQGREKLFF; DNA: TGCGTCAGCAGCTTGGATCAGGGTCGTGAAAAACTGTTTTTT
size: few; V: TRBV25-1; J: TRBJ1-1; D: TRBD1; CDR3: CASSKQGRGTEAFF; DNA: TGTGCCAGCAGTAAACAGGGGAGGGGGACTGAAGCTTTCTTT
size: .; V: TRBV30; J: TRBJ1-4; D: .; CDR3: CAWSGSEKLFF; DNA: TGTGCCTGGAGTGGGTCCGAAAAACTGTTTTTT
size: .; V: TRBV11-3; J: TRBJ2-1; D: TRBD2; CDR3: CASSSSSGAGAGEQFF; DNA: TGTGCCAGCAGCTCAAGTAGCGGGGCGGGGGCCGGTGAGCAGTTCTTC
size: .; V: TRBV12-3/TRBV12-4; J: TRBJ2-3; D: .; CDR3: CASSLGGHSADTQYF; DNA: TGTGCCAGCAGTTTAGGGGGACATAGCGCAGATACGCAGTATTTT
size: .; V: TRBV6-5; J: TRBJ1-4; D: .; CDR3: CASGGTNEKLFF; DNA: TGTGCCTCCGGCGGGACTAATGAAAAACTGTTTTTT
size: few; V: TRBV12-3/TRBV12-4; J: TRBJ2-2; D: .; CDR3: CASRTPWGDNGELFF; DNA: TGTGCCAGCAGGACCCCCTGGGGCGACAACGGGGAGCTGTTTTTT
size: .; V: TRBV5-1; J: TRBJ2-3; D: .; CDR3: CASSLGQAGDTQYF; DNA: TGCGCCAGCAGCTTGGGACAGGCCGGAGATACGCAGTATTTT
size: few; V: TRBV5-1; J: TRBJ2-3; D: .; CDR3: CASSPTSYRTDTRYF; DNA: TGCGCCAGCAGCCCTACCTCCTATCGCACAGATACGCGGTATTTT
size: once; V: TRBV5-1; J: TRBJ1-3; D: TRBD1; CDR3: CASSPRTGSGGNAIYF; DNA: TGCGCCAGCAGCCCGAGGACAGGGAGCGGCGGAAACGCCATATATTTT
size: few; V: TRBV5-1; J: TRBJ2-1; D: TRBD2; CDR3: CASSPPSGGLHNEQFF; DNA: TGCGCCAGCAGCCCCCCTAGCGGGGGACTCCACAATGAGCAGTTCTTC
size: .; V: TRBV19; J: TRBJ2-5; D: .; CDR3: CASSIWGSATRAQYF; DNA: TGTGCCAGTAGTATATGGGGGTCGGCAACAAGGGCCCAGTACTTC